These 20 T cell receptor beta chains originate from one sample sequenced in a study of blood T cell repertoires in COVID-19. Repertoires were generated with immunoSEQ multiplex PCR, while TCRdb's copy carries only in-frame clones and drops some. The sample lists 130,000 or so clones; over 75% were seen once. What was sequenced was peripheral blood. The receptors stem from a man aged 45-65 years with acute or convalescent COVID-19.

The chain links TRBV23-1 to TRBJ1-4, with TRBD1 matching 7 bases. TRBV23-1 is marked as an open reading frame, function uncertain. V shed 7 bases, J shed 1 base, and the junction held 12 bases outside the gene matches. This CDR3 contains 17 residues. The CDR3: CASTPGGQRETNEKLFF. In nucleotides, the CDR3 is TGCGCCAGCACCCCTGGGGGACAGAGAGAAACTAATGAAAAACTGTTTTTT.

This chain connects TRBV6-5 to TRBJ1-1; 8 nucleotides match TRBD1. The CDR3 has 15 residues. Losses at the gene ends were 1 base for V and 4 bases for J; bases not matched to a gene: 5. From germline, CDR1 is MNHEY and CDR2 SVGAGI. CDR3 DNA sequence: TGTGCCAGCAGTTACTACAGGGGGGTGACCACTGAAGCTTTCTTT. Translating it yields CASSYYRGVTTEAFF.

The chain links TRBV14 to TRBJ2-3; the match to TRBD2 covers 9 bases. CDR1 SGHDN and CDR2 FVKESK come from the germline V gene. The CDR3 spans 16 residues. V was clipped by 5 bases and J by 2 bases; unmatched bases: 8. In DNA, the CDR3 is TGTGCCAGCAGCTCAATAGCGGGAGCTTACACAGATACGCAGTATTTT. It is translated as CASSSIAGAYTDTQYF. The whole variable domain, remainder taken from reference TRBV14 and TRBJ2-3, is EAGVTQFPSHSVIEKGQTVTLRCDPISGHDNLYWYRRVMGKEIKFLLHFVKESKQDESGMPNNRFLAERTGGTYSTLKVQPAELEDSGVYFCASSSIAGAYTDTQYFGPGTRLTVL.

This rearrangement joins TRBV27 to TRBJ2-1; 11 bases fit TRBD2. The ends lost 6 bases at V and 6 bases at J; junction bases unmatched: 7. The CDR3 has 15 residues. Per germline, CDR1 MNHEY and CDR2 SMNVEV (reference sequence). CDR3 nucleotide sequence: TGTGCCAGCAGCCCTAGCGGGAGGAGTGGCAATGAGCAGTTCTTC. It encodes CASSPSGRSGNEQFF.

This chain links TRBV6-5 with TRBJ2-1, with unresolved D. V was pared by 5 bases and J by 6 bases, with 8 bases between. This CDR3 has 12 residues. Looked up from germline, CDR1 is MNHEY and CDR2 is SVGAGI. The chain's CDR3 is CASSRTGNEQFF. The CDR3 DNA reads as TGTGCCAGCAGTAGAACTGGCAATGAGCAGTTCTTC.

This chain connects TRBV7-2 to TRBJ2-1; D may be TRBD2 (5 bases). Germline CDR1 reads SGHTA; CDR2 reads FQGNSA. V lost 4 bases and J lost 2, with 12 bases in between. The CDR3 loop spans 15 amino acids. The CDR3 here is CASSWGAFTYNEQFF. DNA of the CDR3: TGTGCCAGCAGCTGGGGAGCGTTCACCTACAATGAGCAGTTCTTC.

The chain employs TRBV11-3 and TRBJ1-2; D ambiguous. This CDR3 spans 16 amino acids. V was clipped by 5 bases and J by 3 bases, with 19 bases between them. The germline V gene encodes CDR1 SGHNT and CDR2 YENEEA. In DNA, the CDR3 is TGTGCCAGCAGCCCCGGGTCCCCTCCACGGGACTATGGCTACACCTTC. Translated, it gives CASSPGSPPRDYGYTF.

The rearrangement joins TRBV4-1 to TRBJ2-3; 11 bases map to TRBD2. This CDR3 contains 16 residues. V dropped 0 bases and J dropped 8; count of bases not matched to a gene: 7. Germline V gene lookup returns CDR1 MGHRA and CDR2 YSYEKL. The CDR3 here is CASSQDSGLAAATQYF. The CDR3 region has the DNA TGCGCCAGCAGCCAAGACTCGGGACTAGCGGCTGCTACGCAGTATTTT.

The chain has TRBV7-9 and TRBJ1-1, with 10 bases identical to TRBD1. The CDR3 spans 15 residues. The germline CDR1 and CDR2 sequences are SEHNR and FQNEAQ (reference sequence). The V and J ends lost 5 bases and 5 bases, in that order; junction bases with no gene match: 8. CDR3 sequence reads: CASSRRDRGVTEAFF. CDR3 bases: TGTGCCAGCAGCCGTCGGGACAGGGGAGTAACTGAAGCTTTCTTT.

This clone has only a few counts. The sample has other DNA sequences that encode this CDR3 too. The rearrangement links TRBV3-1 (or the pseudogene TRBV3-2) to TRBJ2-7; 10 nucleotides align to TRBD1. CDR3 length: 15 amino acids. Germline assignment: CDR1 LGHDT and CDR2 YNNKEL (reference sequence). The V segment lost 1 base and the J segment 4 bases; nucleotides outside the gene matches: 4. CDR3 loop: CASSQVGTGVYEQYF. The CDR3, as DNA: TGTGCCAGCAGCCAAGTCGGGACAGGGGTTTACGAGCAGTACTTC.

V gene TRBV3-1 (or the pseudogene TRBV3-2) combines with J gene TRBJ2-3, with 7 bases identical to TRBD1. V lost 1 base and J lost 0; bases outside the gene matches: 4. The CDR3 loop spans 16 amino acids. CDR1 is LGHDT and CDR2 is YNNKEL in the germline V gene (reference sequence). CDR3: CASSQAGTVSTDTQYF. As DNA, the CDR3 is TGTGCCAGCAGCCAAGCTGGGACAGTGAGCACAGATACGCAGTATTTT.

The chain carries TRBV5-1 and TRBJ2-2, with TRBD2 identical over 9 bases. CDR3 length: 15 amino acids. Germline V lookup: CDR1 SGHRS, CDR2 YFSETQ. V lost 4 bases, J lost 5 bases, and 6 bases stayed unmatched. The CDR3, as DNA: TGCGCCAGCAGCGGGATAGCGGGAGCGACCGGGGAGCTGTTTTTT. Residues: CASSGIAGATGELFF. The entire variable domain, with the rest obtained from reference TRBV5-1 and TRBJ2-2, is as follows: KAGVTQTPRYLIKTRGQQVTLSCSPISGHRSVSWYQQTPGQGLQFLFEYFSETQRNKGNFPGRFSGRQFSNSRSEMNVSTLELGDSALYLCASSGIAGATGELFFGEGSRLTVL.

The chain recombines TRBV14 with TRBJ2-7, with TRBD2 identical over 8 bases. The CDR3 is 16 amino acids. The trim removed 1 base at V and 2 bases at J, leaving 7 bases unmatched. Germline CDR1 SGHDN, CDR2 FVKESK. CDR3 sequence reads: CASSQVGSGTTYEQYF. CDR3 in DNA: TGTGCCAGCAGCCAAGTTGGTAGCGGGACAACCTACGAGCAGTACTTC.

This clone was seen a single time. CDR3: CASSQESLYLTGELFF. The CDR3 DNA sequence: TGTGCCAGCAGCCAAGAGTCTCTCTACCTCACCGGGGAGCTGTTTTTT. This sequence joins TRBV3-1 (or the pseudogene TRBV3-2) and TRBJ2-2; D not certain. Germline loops: CDR1 LGHDT, CDR2 YNNKEL (reference sequence). Trimming took 0 bases from V and 4 from J, leaving 12 bases between them. The CDR3 length is 16 residues.

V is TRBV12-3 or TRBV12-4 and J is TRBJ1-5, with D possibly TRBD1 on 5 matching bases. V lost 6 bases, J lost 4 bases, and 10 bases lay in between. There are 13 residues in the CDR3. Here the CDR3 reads CASRAGRNQPQHF. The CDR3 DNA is TGTGCCAGCAGAGCAGGGCGAAATCAGCCCCAGCATTTT.

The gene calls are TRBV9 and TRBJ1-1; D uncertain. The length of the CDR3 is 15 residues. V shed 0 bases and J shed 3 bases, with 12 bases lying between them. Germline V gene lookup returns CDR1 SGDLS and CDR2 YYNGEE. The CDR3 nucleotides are TGTGCCAGCAGCGTAGATCCAGACTGGGACACTGAAGCTTTCTTT. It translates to CASSVDPDWDTEAFF.

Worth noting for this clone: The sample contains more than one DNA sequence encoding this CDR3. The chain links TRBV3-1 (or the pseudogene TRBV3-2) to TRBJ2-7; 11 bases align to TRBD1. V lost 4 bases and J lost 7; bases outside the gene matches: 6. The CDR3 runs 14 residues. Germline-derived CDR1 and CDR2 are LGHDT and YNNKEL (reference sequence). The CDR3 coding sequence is TGTGCCAGCAGCCCCGGGACAGGGGGGCTAGAGCAGTACTTC. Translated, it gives CASSPGTGGLEQYF.

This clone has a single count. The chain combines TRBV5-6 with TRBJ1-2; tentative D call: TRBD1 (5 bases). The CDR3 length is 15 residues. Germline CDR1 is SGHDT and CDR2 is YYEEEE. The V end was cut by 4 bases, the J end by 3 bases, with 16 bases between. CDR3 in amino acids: CASSPQYGGDYGYTF. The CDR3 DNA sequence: TGTGCCAGCAGCCCTCAGTACGGGGGAGACTATGGCTACACCTTC.

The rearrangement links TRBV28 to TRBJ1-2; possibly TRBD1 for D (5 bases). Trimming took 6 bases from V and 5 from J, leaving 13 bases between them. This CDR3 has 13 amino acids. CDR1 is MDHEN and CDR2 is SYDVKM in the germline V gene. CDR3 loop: CASSQVGGYGYTF. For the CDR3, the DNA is TGTGCCAGCAGCCAAGTCGGGGGGTATGGCTACACCTTC.

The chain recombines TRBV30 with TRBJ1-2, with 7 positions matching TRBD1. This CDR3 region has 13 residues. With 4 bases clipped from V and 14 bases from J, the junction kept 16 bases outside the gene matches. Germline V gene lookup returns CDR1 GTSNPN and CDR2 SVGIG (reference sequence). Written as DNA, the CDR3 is TGTGCCTGGACCGGGAGGGACAGTCCTAACCTTACCTTC. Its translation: CAWTGRDSPNLTF.